The 26 T cell receptor beta chains below were found in one sample sequenced in a study of T cells expressing NK-cell markers. From its re-call of the 5' RACE reads, TCRdb lists each CDR3 protein once, without DNA. The sample table sets out around 550,000 distinct CDR3 sequences. The sequencing sample was made of blood T cells: a sorted CD56 or NKG2C T cell subset, CD4+ or CD8+ T cells, or bulk PBMC T cells (not recorded which). The origin of the receptors is a man aged 18-30 years in good health.

The chain carries TRBV7-9 and TRBJ1-4. Germline CDR1 SEHNR, CDR2 FQNEAQ (reference sequence). The CDR3 extends over 15 amino acids. CDR3 loop: CASSVDSTVREKLFF.

This chain uses TRBV20-1 with TRBJ2-7; the D call of TRBD2 rests on TCRdb alone, since no DNA is present to check it. There are 14 residues in the CDR3. The germline CDR1 and CDR2 sequences are DFQATT and SNEGSKA (reference sequence). This CDR3 is CSAKRGLAEYEQYF.

The chain employs TRBV20-1 and TRBJ1-5; TCRdb proposes TRBD1, but this gene call is untestable without DNA. The CDR3 length is 14 residues. The germline V gene has CDR1 DFQATT and CDR2 SNEGSKA (reference sequence). The CDR3 loop reads CSALQGQGNQPQHF.

The rearrangement links TRBV7-6 to TRBJ2-1; the TRBD2 assignment by TCRdb is unverifiable without DNA. Looked up from germline, CDR1 is SGHVS and CDR2 is FNYEAQ. The CDR3 extends over 16 amino acids. CDR3 loop: CASSLATTGTTYEQFF.

The chain combines TRBV6-2 or TRBV6-3 with TRBJ2-5; the D call from TCRdb, TRBD2, cannot be confirmed without DNA. Per germline, CDR1 MNHEY and CDR2 SVGEGT. The CDR3 is 16 residues long. The CDR3 loop is CASSYSYSLGTGTQYF.

This chain uses TRBV5-8 with TRBJ2-1; TCRdb names TRBD2, which stays unverified in the absence of DNA. CDR3 length equals 17 residues. In germline, CDR1 is SGHTS, CDR2 YDEGEE. CDR3 protein: CASSLAVLAGVGNEQFF.

This sequence joins TRBV7-2 and TRBJ2-5; TCRdb proposes TRBD2, but this gene call is untestable without DNA. This CDR3 region has 14 residues. Germline loops: CDR1 SGHTA, CDR2 FQGNSA. The CDR3 loop reads CASSFGRALETQYF.

The chain employs TRBV9 and TRBJ2-1; TCRdb outputs TRBD2, but without DNA this stays unchecked. Germline loops: CDR1 SGDLS, CDR2 YYNGEE. This CDR3 has 18 residues. CDR3 sequence: CASSVAPGLAGFYNEQFF.

This chain uses TRBV15 with TRBJ2-1; TCRdb outputs TRBD1, but without DNA this stays unchecked. The CDR3 runs to 16 residues. CDR1 is LNHNV and CDR2 is YYDKDF in the germline V gene (reference sequence). The CDR3 region is CATSRVKSQKGNEQFF.

The chain joins TRBV6-4 to TRBJ2-1; TCRdb's D gene call, TRBD2, goes unchecked for lack of DNA. This CDR3 region has 16 residues. Looked up from germline, CDR1 is MRHNA and CDR2 is SNTAGT. The CDR3 reads CASSDSESGGHNEQFF.

The CDR3 loop reads CASSDYKDTEAFF. The chain combines TRBV27 with TRBJ1-1. The germline gives CDR1 MNHEY, CDR2 SMNVEV (reference sequence). CDR3 size: 13 residues.

The V call is TRBV5-1, the J call TRBJ2-1; TCRdb designates TRBD2, a call that cannot be tested without DNA. CDR1 is SGHRS and CDR2 is YFSETQ in the germline V gene. The CDR3 is made up of 19 amino acids. CDR3 residues: CASSLAGTSGRHSYNEQFF.

The chain recombines TRBV10-2 with TRBJ1-4; TCRdb calls TRBD1, which cannot be checked without DNA. Germline CDR1 reads WSHSY; CDR2 reads SAAADI. This CDR3 spans 15 amino acids. CDR3 amino acids: CASAPVGQTNEKLFF.

The genes are TRBV5-4 and TRBJ2-1; the TCRdb D gene call, TRBD1, has no DNA to confirm it. CDR1 and CDR2 from the germline V gene are SGHNT and YYREEE (reference sequence). The CDR3 has 19 residues. CDR3 residues: CASSLRGQGTGGLYNEQFF.

The rearrangement links TRBV5-6 to TRBJ2-7; checking the TCRdb D call of TRBD1 is not possible without DNA. The length of the CDR3 is 13 residues. The germline gives CDR1 SGHDT, CDR2 YYEEEE. The chain's CDR3 is CASSGGTGVEQYF. Filled out from reference TRBV5-6 and TRBJ2-7, the complete variable domain reads DAGVTQSPTHLIKTRGQQVTLRCSPKSGHDTVSWYQQALGQGPQFIFQYYEEEERQRGNFPDRFSGHQFPNYSSELNVNALLLGDSALYLCASSGGTGVEQYFGPGTRLTVT.

The chain recombines TRBV4-3 with TRBJ1-1. CDR1 LGHNA and CDR2 YSLEER come from the germline V gene. The CDR3 is made up of 14 amino acids. The CDR3 loop reads CASSPGVGEYEAFF.

V and J are TRBV20-1 and TRBJ1-1; TCRdb reports TRBD1, a call that lacks DNA to check it against. The CDR3 has 15 residues. Germline V gene data show CDR1 as DFQATT and CDR2 as SNEGSKA (reference sequence). The CDR3 reads CSARDPSTGNTEAFF.

The chain joins TRBV20-1 to TRBJ1-4; TCRdb lists TRBD1, though no DNA is available to test this call. The CDR3 runs to 13 residues. Germline CDR1 is DFQATT and CDR2 is SNEGSKA (reference sequence). This CDR3 is CSAPTGDREKLFF.

The chain has TRBV19 and TRBJ1-5. Per germline, CDR1 LNHDA and CDR2 SQIVND (reference sequence). The CDR3 consists of 15 residues. The CDR3 sequence: CASSTWEQSDQPQHF.

The chain carries TRBV28 and TRBJ2-5. This CDR3 spans 15 amino acids. From germline, CDR1 is MDHEN and CDR2 SYDVKM. The CDR3 spells CASSPHDTDQETQYF.

CDR3 protein: CASSSAGTGGNEQFF. This chain uses TRBV6-5 with TRBJ2-1; TCRdb selects TRBD1, and the lack of DNA leaves this call unchecked. The CDR3 loop spans 15 amino acids. Germline V gives CDR1 MNHEY, CDR2 SVGAGI.

The chain couples TRBV7-2 to TRBJ2-2; TCRdb picks TRBD1, but there is no DNA to check that call. Looked up from germline, CDR1 is SGHTA and CDR2 is FQGNSA. The CDR3 sequence is 15 residues long. CDR3 loop: CASSSDRGYTGELFF.

The rearrangement uses TRBV20-1 and TRBJ2-1; TCRdb indicates TRBD1, and absent DNA this call remains unverified. This CDR3 region has 13 residues. Germline assignment: CDR1 DFQATT and CDR2 SNEGSKA (reference sequence). The CDR3 is CSAPPGSVNEQFF.

The chain combines TRBV29-1 with TRBJ2-7; TCRdb's D call of TRBD1 is untestable without DNA. Germline V gene sequence: CDR1 SQVTM, CDR2 ANQGSEA. CDR3 length: 13 amino acids. The CDR3: CSAGGGSSYEQYF.

The V call is TRBV7-2, the J call TRBJ1-1; TCRdb gives TRBD1 as the D gene, but with no DNA this cannot be confirmed. Germline assignment: CDR1 SGHTA and CDR2 FQGNSA. The CDR3 extends over 13 amino acids. This CDR3 reads CASSGTGFSIAFF. The whole variable domain, filled in from reference TRBV7-2 and TRBJ1-1, reads GAGVSQSPSNKVTEKGKDVELRCDPISGHTALYWYRQSLGQGLEFLIYFQGNSAPDKSGLPSDRFSAERTGGSVSTLTIQRTQQEDSAVYLCASSGTGFSIAFFGQGTRLTVV.

The V call is TRBV10-3, the J call TRBJ1-5; checking the TCRdb D call of TRBD1 is not possible without DNA. The CDR3 sequence is 21 residues long. Germline CDR1 reads ENHRY; CDR2 reads SYGVKD. CDR3: CAISETPRVRGGDDLRQPQHF.